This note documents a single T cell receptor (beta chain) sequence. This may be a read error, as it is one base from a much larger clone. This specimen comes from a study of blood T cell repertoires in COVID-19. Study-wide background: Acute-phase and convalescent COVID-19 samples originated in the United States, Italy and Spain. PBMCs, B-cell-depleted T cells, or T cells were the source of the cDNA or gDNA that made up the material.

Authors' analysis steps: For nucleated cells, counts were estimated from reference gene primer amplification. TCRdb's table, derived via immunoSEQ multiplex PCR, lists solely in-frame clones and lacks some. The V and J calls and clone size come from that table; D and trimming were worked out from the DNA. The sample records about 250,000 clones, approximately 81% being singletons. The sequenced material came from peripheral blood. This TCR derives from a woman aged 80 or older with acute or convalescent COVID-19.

CDR3 in DNA: TGTGCCAGCAGCTTGGGACAGGGGAACACTGAAGCTTTCTTT. Protein: CASSLGQGNTEAFF. The chain couples TRBV7-6 to TRBJ1-1; 9 nucleotides line up with TRBD1. CDR1 is SGHVS, CDR2 FNYEAQ, per germline. There are 14 residues in the CDR3. V was pared by 3 bases and J by 1 base, with 0 bases of the junction left unmatched.